Presented here are 5 T cell receptor beta chains from one specimen sequenced in a study of blood T cell repertoires in COVID-19 (TCRdb year 2020). Receptor libraries were prepared by the immunoSEQ multiplex PCR assay. The table was pulled from immuneACCESS by TCRdb, which kept in-frame rearrangements only. Such tables lose some clones; where checked, under half of the loss comes from unresolved V genes, and the rest has no known cause. The sample yields 70,000 to 85,000 clones; approximately 86% were counted once. The ten biggest clones cover 2.5% to 3.5% of the sample. Sequencing used peripheral blood. These receptor sequences come from a woman aged 50 to 60 with active or convalescent COVID-19.

This chain links TRBV6-5 with TRBJ2-1, with 7 bases lining up with TRBD2. The V gene end was trimmed by 10 bases and the J gene end by 7 bases; junction bases not matched to a gene: 4. The germline V gene encodes CDR1 MNHEY and CDR2 SVGAGI. CDR3 length: 11 residues. CDR3 bases: TGTGCCACTTCCGGGGGGAATGAGCAGTTCTTC. Protein sequence: CATSGGNEQFF.

The V call is TRBV3-1 (or the pseudogene TRBV3-2), the J call TRBJ1-4; no reliable D call. V was clipped by 4 bases and J by 8 bases, with 8 bases between them. Germline assignment: CDR1 LGHDT and CDR2 YNNKEL (reference sequence). The CDR3 consists of 12 residues. CDR3 nucleotide sequence: TGTGCCAGCAGCCCCGACACCGAAAAACTGTTTTTT. It encodes CASSPDTEKLFF.

The V call is TRBV6-2 or TRBV6-3, the J call TRBJ1-2; D may be TRBD1 (5 bases). Trimming stripped 2 bases from V and 6 bases from J, with 16 bases between. This CDR3 region has 15 residues. Germline loops: CDR1 MNHEY, CDR2 SVGEGT. CDR3 nucleotide sequence: TGTGCCAGCAGTTACCCCTCGGCAGGGAGGGATGGCTACACCTTC. Protein product: CASSYPSAGRDGYTF.

This clone was seen once. The rearrangement joins TRBV9 to TRBJ1-5; D gene ambiguous. The CDR3 is 13 residues long. Trimming took off 0 bases at V and 4 bases at J, with 5 bases between the two ends. Looked up from germline, CDR1 is SGDLS and CDR2 is YYNGEE. The CDR3 sequence: CASSVVANQPQHF. CDR3 nucleotides: TGTGCCAGCAGCGTAGTGGCTAATCAGCCCCAGCATTTT.

The chain joins TRBV18 to TRBJ1-5; 7 bases are shared with TRBD1. This CDR3 has 16 residues. V shed 3 bases, J shed 6 bases, and the junction held 11 bases outside the gene matches. Germline lookup yields CDR1 KGHSH and CDR2 LQKENI. CDR3 coding DNA: TGTGCCAGCTCACCCGAAAAGACAGGGTTCGGTCAGCCCCAGCATTTT. Translation gives CASSPEKTGFGQPQHF.